These T cell receptor beta chains were read from a single sample in a study of PD-L1 blockade in urothelial cancer. Profiled with immunoSEQ multiplex PCR; TCRdb holds only in-frame clones, not every one. The table lists approximately 79,000 clones, 91% of them singletons, with 0.7% to 0.9% in the top ten. The material sequenced was PBMCs, taken around atezolizumab (anti-PD-L1) treatment. The source of these receptors is a woman of 80 years or more with urothelial cancer. CDR3s include the opening cysteine and the closing phenylalanine or tryptophan. The D gene is left open where the match is weak. Rows may omit the clone size; those that give it use once, few, many or a size class.

j_call: TRBJ2-3; v_call: TRBV7-2; d_call: -; clone_size: -; cdr3_aa: CASSLLVDRGMRADTQYF; cdr3_nt: TGTGCCAGCAGCTTACTAGTTGACCGCGGGATGAGGGCAGATACGCAGTATTTT
j_call: TRBJ2-3; v_call: TRBV18; d_call: -; clone_size: -; cdr3_aa: CASSPRENTDTQYF; cdr3_nt: TGTGCCAGCTCACCACGGGAGAACACAGATACGCAGTATTTT
j_call: TRBJ2-5; v_call: TRBV19; d_call: TRBD1; clone_size: -; cdr3_aa: CASSDRAQETQYF; cdr3_nt: TGTGCCAGTAGTGACAGGGCCCAAGAGACCCAGTACTTC
j_call: TRBJ2-2; v_call: TRBV28; d_call: -; clone_size: once; cdr3_aa: CACFRGWDTGELFF; cdr3_nt: TGTGCCTGTTTCAGGGGTTGGGACACCGGGGAGCTGTTTTTT
j_call: TRBJ2-5; v_call: TRBV29-1; d_call: -; clone_size: once; cdr3_aa: CSVARGGETQYF; cdr3_nt: TGCAGCGTTGCTCGGGGTGGGGAGACCCAGTACTTC
j_call: TRBJ2-3; v_call: TRBV9; d_call: TRBD2; clone_size: -; cdr3_aa: CASSVDPSGRALDTQYF; cdr3_nt: TGTGCCAGCAGCGTAGACCCTAGCGGGAGGGCCTTAGATACGCAGTATTTT
j_call: TRBJ2-7; v_call: TRBV2; d_call: -; clone_size: once; cdr3_aa: CASSVGTPAYEQYF; cdr3_nt: TGTGCCAGCAGTGTCGGGACACCCGCCTACGAGCAGTACTTC
j_call: TRBJ2-3; v_call: TRBV6-1; d_call: -; clone_size: -; cdr3_aa: CASSAGRGTQYF; cdr3_nt: TGTGCCAGCAGTGCGGGCAGGGGCACGCAGTATTTT
j_call: TRBJ1-1; v_call: TRBV25-1; d_call: -; clone_size: -; cdr3_aa: CARRDTQAIVGTEAFF; cdr3_nt: TGTGCCAGAAGGGACACACAGGCGATTGTAGGCACTGAAGCTTTCTTT
j_call: TRBJ1-4; v_call: TRBV5-4; d_call: -; clone_size: -; cdr3_aa: CASSLYGGNEKLFF; cdr3_nt: TGTGCCAGCAGCTTGTACGGGGGGAATGAAAAACTGTTTTTT
j_call: TRBJ1-2; v_call: TRBV9; d_call: -; clone_size: -; cdr3_aa: CASSAQMGGYYGYTF; cdr3_nt: TGTGCCAGCAGCGCTCAGATGGGGGGATACTATGGCTACACCTTC
j_call: TRBJ1-5; v_call: TRBV5-5; d_call: -; clone_size: -; cdr3_aa: CASSREGDRYNQPQHF; cdr3_nt: TGTGCCAGCAGCCGGGAGGGTGACCGCTACAATCAGCCCCAGCATTTT
j_call: TRBJ2-1; v_call: TRBV6-6; d_call: TRBD2; clone_size: -; cdr3_aa: CASSRPVAGGLNEQFF; cdr3_nt: TGTGCCAGCAGCCGACCCGTAGCGGGAGGATTGAATGAGCAGTTCTTC
j_call: TRBJ1-5; v_call: TRBV7-9; d_call: -; clone_size: -; cdr3_aa: CASSSGEGPQHF; cdr3_nt: TGTGCCAGCAGTTCAGGGGAGGGGCCCCAGCATTTT
j_call: TRBJ2-1; v_call: TRBV7-9; d_call: TRBD1; clone_size: -; cdr3_aa: CASSLEGASVEQFF; cdr3_nt: TGTGCCAGCAGCTTAGAGGGGGCCAGCGTTGAGCAGTTCTTC